What follows are 19 T cell receptor beta chains derived from one specimen sequenced in a study of early T cells in non-severe SARS-CoV-2 infection. TCRdb re-analysed the 5' RACE reads in MiXCR, keeping a single row per CDR3 protein. The table records tens of thousands of distinct CDR3 sequences, roughly 6.8% of them present only once. Here the sequenced sample was whole blood, taken at baseline. All receptors derive from an adult who was a healthcare worker with PCR-confirmed SARS-CoV-2 infection or an uninfected control (not recorded which).

The V call is TRBV11-2, the J call TRBJ2-1, with 12 bases fitting TRBD2. Germline CDR1 is SGHAT and CDR2 is FQNNGV. The length of the CDR3 is 18 residues. V lost 5 bases and J lost 14; bases outside the gene matches: 22. DNA of the CDR3: TGTGCCAGCAGCCGCCCGAGACCGACTAGCGGGAGCATATTGAGGGAGTTCTTC. It encodes CASSRPRPTSGSILREFF.

This clonotype was detected ten times or more. This rearrangement joins TRBV29-1 to TRBJ2-3; the D is unclear. The V end was cut by 2 bases, the J end by 14 bases, with 11 bases between. The CDR3 covers 10 residues. CDR1 and CDR2 (germline): SQVTM, ANQGSEA. The CDR3 DNA sequence: TGCAGCGTTGAAATCCGAATAAGGTATTTT. Its protein is CSVEIRIRYF.

Ten or more counts support this clonotype. In nucleotides, the CDR3 is TGTGCCAGCAGCTTAGTTAGCGGGTACACAGATACGCAGTATTTT. Translating it yields CASSLVSGYTDTQYF. The J gene is TRBJ2-3, the V gene TRBV7-2; TRBD2 matches at 7 bases. Germline loops: CDR1 SGHTA, CDR2 FQGNSA. This CDR3 spans 15 amino acids. After removal of 1 base from V and 2 bases from J, the junction contained 3 bases not matched to a gene.

This clonotype was detected ten times or more. The CDR3 is CASSLERENQQFF. The CDR3 region has the DNA TGTGCCAGCAGCTTAGAACGCGAAAATCAGCAGTTCTTC. The rearrangement uses TRBV11-2 and TRBJ2-1; unclear D gene. The CDR3 length is 13 residues. CDR1 is SGHAT and CDR2 is FQNNGV in the germline V gene. V was shortened by 0 bases and J by 11 bases, with 11 bases between the two germline ends.

In its sample, this clonotype was seen many times. The chain combines TRBV20-1 with TRBJ2-5, with TRBD2 matching 7 bases. The germline V gene encodes CDR1 DFQATT and CDR2 SNEGSKA (reference sequence). V shed 5 bases, J shed 4 bases, and the junction held 13 bases outside the gene matches. This CDR3 has 15 residues. As DNA, the CDR3 is TGCAGTGCTGGACTGATAGGGGAGGGTGCAGAGACCCAGTACTTC. Encoded protein: CSAGLIGEGAETQYF.

The genes are TRBV10-3 and TRBJ2-5; a weak D match, TRBD2 (6 bases). Per germline, CDR1 ENHRY and CDR2 SYGVKD. This CDR3 comprises 10 residues. V shed 10 bases and J shed 3 bases, with 6 bases lying between them. The DNA of the CDR3 is TGTGCCACGGGGGAAGAGACCCAGTACTTC. Residues: CATGEETQYF.

This clonotype was seen at least ten times. This sequence joins TRBV24-1 and TRBJ1-1; 8 positions agree with TRBD1. The germline V gene encodes CDR1 KGHDR and CDR2 SFDVKD. J lost 4 bases, V lost 10 bases, and 4 bases had no gene match. The CDR3 consists of 12 residues. This CDR3 is CATEGQGTEAFF. As DNA, the CDR3 is TGTGCCACAGAAGGACAGGGCACTGAAGCTTTCTTT.

At least ten counts were recorded for this clonotype. This chain connects TRBV7-8 to TRBJ2-2; D unresolved. The V and J ends lost 5 bases and 1 base respectively, with 11 bases between them. The germline V gene has CDR1 SGHVS and CDR2 FQNEAQ. The CDR3 spans 15 residues. CDR3 protein: CASSPADENTGELFF. The CDR3 DNA is TGTGCCAGCAGCCCGGCCGACGAGAACACCGGGGAGCTGTTTTTT.

CDR3 in amino acids: CASRTPGEDEQYF. The CDR3, as DNA: TGTGCCAGCAGGACTCCGGGGGAGGACGAGCAGTACTTC. The V gene is TRBV12-3 or TRBV12-4, the J gene TRBJ2-7; possibly TRBD2 for D (6 bases). Deletions cut 6 bases from V and 5 bases from J, with 14 bases between. The CDR3 covers 13 residues.

This clonotype showed up many times. The junction differs from germline at one of its ends, possibly a read error. The chain recombines TRBV7-7 with TRBJ2-2; D is undetermined. Germline V gene lookup returns CDR1 SSHAT and CDR2 FNYEAQ (reference sequence). The CDR3 is 16 residues long. The CDR3 coding sequence is TGTGCTAGCAGCTTAAGTACGACGGCGAACACCGGGGAGCTGTTTTTT. Residues: CASSLSTTANTGELFF.

This clonotype appeared a few times. The chain combines TRBV12-3 or TRBV12-4 with TRBJ2-7; D gene unclear. Deletions cut 6 bases from V and 3 bases from J, with 6 bases between. The CDR3 runs to 11 residues. The CDR3 sequence: CASSFNYEQYF. For the CDR3, the DNA is TGTGCCAGCAGCTTTAACTACGAGCAGTACTTC.

The rearrangement uses TRBV5-1 and TRBJ2-1; TRBD2 agrees at 11 bases. The CDR3 has 16 residues. The V and J ends lost 4 bases and 9 bases, in that order; junction bases with no gene match: 12. Germline V gene lookup returns CDR1 SGHRS and CDR2 YFSETQ. The CDR3 region has the DNA TGCGCCAGCAGCCTCCCTACTAGCGGGAGAGTAGTTGAGCAGTTCTTC. Encoded protein: CASSLPTSGRVVEQFF.

This clonotype has a handful of counts. The chain employs TRBV5-1 and TRBJ2-5; D is ambiguous. Trimming cost V 0 bases and J 5 bases, with 5 bases left between them. This CDR3 comprises 12 residues. Germline V gene data show CDR1 as SGHRS and CDR2 as YFSETQ. CDR3 sequence: CASSLAWETQYF. The CDR3 DNA follows: TGCGCCAGCAGCTTGGCCTGGGAGACCCAGTACTTC.

The chain carries TRBV10-3 and TRBJ2-3; TRBD1 or TRBD2 may be the D gene (5 bases each). Germline V gives CDR1 ENHRY, CDR2 SYGVKD. CDR3 length equals 13 residues. V was shortened by 7 bases and J by 6 bases, with 14 bases between the two germline ends. CDR3 bases: TGTGCCATCAATCCGGGGCTAGGGGATACGCAGTATTTT. Amino acid sequence: CAINPGLGDTQYF.

Comments on this clonotype: This could be a read error, since a much larger clone is one nucleotide away. The chain has TRBV29-1 and TRBJ2-1; TRBD1 is a possible D gene (6 bases). The CDR3 is 13 residues long. In germline, CDR1 is SQVTM, CDR2 ANQGSEA. V lost 8 bases and J 0 bases, leaving 11 bases between the germline ends. The CDR3 here is CSTQGSSYNEQFF. CDR3 coding DNA: TGCAGCACACAGGGAAGCTCCTACAATGAGCAGTTCTTC.

This clonotype has more than one count but fewer than ten. J is TRBJ1-1 and V is TRBV6-5; D unclear. The CDR3 totals 13 residues. Germline V gene lookup returns CDR1 MNHEY and CDR2 SVGAGI. V shed 0 bases and J shed 7 bases, with 9 bases lying between them. In DNA, the CDR3 is TGTGCCAGCAGTTACTCGTTACGGGTTGAAGCTTTCTTT. Its translation is CASSYSLRVEAFF.

The J gene is TRBJ1-1, the V gene TRBV6-2 or TRBV6-3; D is uncertain. The CDR3 has 16 residues. V was shortened by 4 bases and J by 5 bases, with 20 bases between the two germline ends. In germline, CDR1 is MNHEY, CDR2 SVGEGT. In nucleotides, the CDR3 is TGTGCCAGCAGTTCCCCGCGTAGAGTAGAGTGGACTGAAGCTTTCTTT. Its protein product is CASSSPRRVEWTEAFF.

The chain uses TRBV3-1 and TRBJ1-1, with TRBD1 as a possible D gene (6 bases). Germline V gene lookup returns CDR1 LGHDT and CDR2 YNNKEL (reference sequence). CDR3 length: 14 amino acids. Trimming removed 3 bases from V and 1 base from J, with 9 bases in between. As DNA, the CDR3 is TGTGCCAGCAGCCACGACAGGAAGAACACTGAAGCTTTCTTT. It specifies CASSHDRKNTEAFF.

This clonotype has a count of ten or more. The gene calls are TRBV7-8 and TRBJ1-3; TRBD1 matches 7 bases. CDR3 length: 16 amino acids. Germline CDR1 is SGHVS and CDR2 is FQNEAQ. J gave up 0 bases and V 5 bases, and 7 bases lay outside the gene matches. This CDR3 is CASSGTGVISGNTIYF. The DNA for the CDR3 is TGTGCCAGCAGCGGTACAGGGGTAATCTCTGGAAACACCATATATTTT.